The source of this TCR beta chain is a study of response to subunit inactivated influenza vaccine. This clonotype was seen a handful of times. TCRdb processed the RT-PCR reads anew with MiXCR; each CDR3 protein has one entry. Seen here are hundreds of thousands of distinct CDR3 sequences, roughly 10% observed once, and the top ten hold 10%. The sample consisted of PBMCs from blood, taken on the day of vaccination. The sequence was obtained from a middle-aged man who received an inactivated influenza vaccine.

The CDR3 sequence: CASSLADRQGGLIAYEQYF. Written as DNA, the CDR3 is TGCGCCAGCAGCTTGGCCGATCGACAGGGTGGACTAATAGCATACGAGCAGTACTTC. The chain employs TRBV5-1 and TRBJ2-7, with D possibly matching TRBD1 (7 bases). Germline CDR1 reads SGHRS; CDR2 reads YFSETQ. This CDR3 comprises 19 residues. With 0 bases removed from V and 4 bases from J, the gap between germline ends came to 26 bases.